The T cell receptor (beta chain) under discussion was sequenced for a study of cytomegalovirus exposure and HLA in healthy donors. Overall study results and limits: Confirmation in vitro established that a few CMV-associated chains were specific for CMV antigens.

The CDR3 covers 13 residues. Trimming took off 7 bases at V and 2 bases at J, with 8 bases between the two ends. Germline CDR1 reads LNHDA; CDR2 reads SQIVND (reference sequence). This PCR relied on a set of 60 Vbeta primers and 13 Jbeta primers. Sequencing was performed with immunoSEQ multiplex PCR; in TCRdb, only in-frame clones are kept and a portion is missing. The repertoire has around 25,000 clones, 79% of them found once; the top ten carry 4% to 5%. Of note for this clone: The antigen is undetermined.

In nominal health when sampled, donors likely had unrecorded immune exposures nonetheless. Sequencing was performed on PBMCs. The sequence was obtained from a male donor in good health and CMV-seronegative. The genes are TRBV19 and TRBJ2-2, with D unresolved. The CDR3: CASTTPNTGELFF. CDR3 in DNA: TGTGCCAGTACTACTCCCAACACCGGGGAGCTGTTTTTT.